Listed below are T cell receptor beta chains from one sample, sequenced in a study of blood T cells in healthy people across ages. Each CDR3 protein is one row after TCRdb ran MiXCR on the 5' RACE reads. The table records roughly 1.5 million distinct CDR3 sequences, approximately 42% of them present only once. Sequenced material: blood. These receptors all stem from a woman between 18 and 29 years old in good health. Each CDR3 is given with its conserved first and last residue. Fields, in order: CDR3 protein, CDR3 DNA, CDR3 length, J gene, clone size, V gene, D gene. D genes are given only for firm matches. Clone size, where shown, is once, few, many, or a class for clones that have expanded.

CDR3: CASSLQTSGVDTQYF
DNA: TGTGCCAGCAGTCTCCAGACTAGCGGGGTGGATACGCAGTATTTT
length: 15
J: TRBJ2-3
size: few
V: TRBV6-2/TRBV6-3
D: TRBD2

CDR3: CSARDTETQYF
DNA: TGCAGTGCTAGAGATACGGAGACCCAGTACTTC
length: 11
J: TRBJ2-5
size: few
V: TRBV20-1
D: .

CDR3: CASSQVLEPDYGYTF
DNA: TGTGCCAGCAGCCAAGTCTTGGAACCCGACTATGGCTACACCTTC
length: 15
J: TRBJ1-2
size: few
V: TRBV3-1
D: .

CDR3: CSAGTSGRTYEQYF
DNA: TGCAGTGCGGGGACTAGCGGGAGAACATACGAGCAGTACTTC
length: 14
J: TRBJ2-7
size: .
V: TRBV20-1
D: TRBD2

CDR3: CASSHWRGLPPDTQYF
DNA: TGCGCCAGCAGCCATTGGCGGGGCCTCCCCCCAGATACGCAGTATTTT
length: 16
J: TRBJ2-3
size: .
V: TRBV4-1
D: .

CDR3: CASNIGTGVQPQHF
DNA: TGTGCCAGCAATATCGGAACAGGGGTTCAGCCCCAGCATTTT
length: 14
J: TRBJ1-5
size: .
V: TRBV28
D: TRBD1

CDR3: CASSYAGGKTEAFF
DNA: TGTGCCAGCAGTTACGCAGGGGGTAAAACTGAAGCTTTCTTT
length: 14
J: TRBJ1-1
size: many
V: TRBV6-5
D: TRBD1

CDR3: CASSPARTNNEQFF
DNA: TGTGCCAGCAGCCCAGCGCGGACAAACAATGAGCAGTTCTTC
length: 14
J: TRBJ2-1
size: .
V: TRBV7-2
D: .

CDR3: CASSITGGKSYEQYF
DNA: TGTGCCAGCAGCATTACAGGGGGGAAATCCTACGAGCAGTACTTC
length: 15
J: TRBJ2-7
size: .
V: TRBV7-3
D: TRBD1

CDR3: CASRIGGGGELFF
DNA: TGTGCCAGCAGAATCGGGGGAGGCGGGGAGCTGTTTTTT
length: 13
J: TRBJ2-2
size: .
V: TRBV6-6
D: .

CDR3: CASSVEAGAGDEQFF
DNA: TGTGCCAGCAGCGTAGAAGCGGGGGCTGGGGATGAGCAGTTCTTC
length: 15
J: TRBJ2-1
size: .
V: TRBV9
D: TRBD2

CDR3: CASSQVPGVNSPLHF
DNA: TGCGCCAGCAGCCAAGTTCCTGGGGTCAACTCACCCCTCCACTTT
length: 15
J: TRBJ1-6
size: .
V: TRBV4-3
D: .

CDR3: CASSNVGQPQHF
DNA: TGTGCCAGCAGCAACGTTGGTCAGCCCCAGCATTTT
length: 12
J: TRBJ1-5
size: .
V: TRBV12-3/TRBV12-4
D: .

CDR3: CASSQPTRDTDTQYF
DNA: TGCGCCAGCAGCCAACCTACTCGGGACACAGATACGCAGTATTTT
length: 15
J: TRBJ2-3
size: few
V: TRBV4-1
D: .

CDR3: CASSYWTGATPTTQFF
DNA: TGTGCCAGCAGTTATTGGACAGGGGCTACCCCGACGACCCAGTTCTTC
length: 16
J: TRBJ2-1
size: .
V: TRBV27
D: TRBD1

CDR3: CASSLGFFLMNTEALF
DNA: TGTGCCAGCAGTTTAGGGTTCTTTCTTATGAACACTGAAGCTTTATTT
length: 16
J: TRBJ1-1
size: once
V: TRBV28
D: .

CDR3: CSARDGRTGTYGYTF
DNA: TGCAGTGCTAGAGATGGGAGGACAGGGACCTATGGCTACACCTTC
length: 15
J: TRBJ1-2
size: few
V: TRBV20-1
D: TRBD1

CDR3: CASSSYRRELFF
DNA: TGTGCCAGCAGCTCCTACCGCCGGGAGCTGTTTTTT
length: 12
J: TRBJ2-2
size: few
V: TRBV12-3/TRBV12-4
D: .

CDR3: CASSPSGTSGYNEQFF
DNA: TGTGCCAGCAGCCCATCCGGGACTAGCGGATACAATGAGCAGTTCTTC
length: 16
J: TRBJ2-1
size: .
V: TRBV6-2/TRBV6-3
D: TRBD2

CDR3: CASSYSPGQGAIIDNYGYTF
DNA: TGTGCCAGCAGTTACTCCCCCGGACAGGGGGCAATCATAGATAACTATGGCTACACCTTC
length: 20
J: TRBJ1-2
size: .
V: TRBV6-5
D: TRBD1

CDR3: CASSPVTPSSYNEQFF
DNA: TGTGCCAGCAGCCCCGTGACCCCGAGCTCCTACAATGAGCAGTTCTTC
length: 16
J: TRBJ2-1
size: .
V: TRBV7-9
D: .

CDR3: CSARLTGGNTIYF
DNA: TGCAGTGCTAGGCTGACAGGTGGAAACACCATATATTTT
length: 13
J: TRBJ1-3
size: once
V: TRBV20-1
D: .

CDR3: CASSNAGSTYEQYF
DNA: TGTGCCAGCAGTAATGCGGGTTCCACCTACGAGCAGTACTTC
length: 14
J: TRBJ2-7
size: .
V: TRBV6-6
D: .

CDR3: CSVLAGTTGELFF
DNA: TGCAGCGTCCTAGCGGGGACTACCGGGGAGCTGTTTTTT
length: 13
J: TRBJ2-2
size: .
V: TRBV29-1
D: TRBD2

CDR3: CSALTGSGNTIYF
DNA: TGCAGTGCTTTGACAGGGTCTGGAAACACCATATATTTT
length: 13
J: TRBJ1-3
size: few
V: TRBV20-1
D: TRBD1

CDR3: CSANSHIGGNTEAFF
DNA: TGCAGTGCTAACTCCCATATAGGGGGAAACACTGAAGCTTTCTTT
length: 15
J: TRBJ1-1
size: few
V: TRBV20-1
D: .

CDR3: CASSLSRAGGRYNEQFF
DNA: TGTGCCAGCAGCTTGAGCCGTGCGGGGGGCCGCTACAATGAGCAGTTCTTC
length: 17
J: TRBJ2-1
size: .
V: TRBV7-2
D: TRBD2

CDR3: CASSQETTYNSPLHF
DNA: TGCGCCAGCAGCCAAGAGACTACCTATAATTCACCCCTCCACTTT
length: 15
J: TRBJ1-6
size: .
V: TRBV4-3
D: .